The sequence of this TCR beta chain was determined in a study of T cell repertoires in cytomegalovirus infection (dated by TCRdb to about 2019). Regarding the research as a whole: The HLA type of each donor mattered for the analysis, because public TCR beta signatures pointed to carriage of CMV infection along with the matching HLA type.

What the authors observed across the whole study: The ex vivo response was dominated by HLA-C-restricted CMV-specific TCR beta clonotypes, which also provided the single most frequent clonotype in two of eight donors. Carriers of CMV infection plus the relevant HLA type were discriminated by the cumulative frequency of public TCR beta family members in the study cohort and in an independent approximately 340-donor cohort.

Only one count was recorded for this clonotype. What this receptor recognizes is not known. No much larger clonotype is one base removed from it; base qualities were not supplied. A solitary read yields weak support. The sequencer was an Illumina HiSeq 1500. TCRdb's own reprocessing of the public reads used fastp at Q25 and MiXCR and kept productive beta chains. When rows share a CDR3 protein, they turn into one entry using the most common DNA and genes. Within this sample are about 360,000 distinct CDR3 sequences, with 15% to 20% of them counted one time only. The ten largest clonotypes hold roughly 9% of the sample. The germline V gene provides CDR1 LGHNT and CDR2 FRNRAP. Trimming leaves V shorter by 5 bases and J shorter by 2 bases, with the junction holding 12 bases beyond the gene matches. Taken from cysteine to phenylalanine, the CDR3 has 18 residues. Of all the DNA, just the CDR3 is kept, 54 bases in frame from base 1.

The rearranged chain carries TRBV12-5 and TRBJ2-2; 9 nucleotides in the junction match TRBD2. Sequencing was performed on PBMCs. The receptor was derived from a human donor in good health (CMV status not recorded). Some clones in this sample may be carry-over from other donors' samples. The nucleotides are TGTGCTAGTGGTCAAACCCCCCCTAGCGGGATTAACACCGGGGAGCTGTTTTTT. It translates as CASGQTPPSGINTGELFF.